This T cell receptor beta chain was captured in a study of T cell changes during pregnancy in multiple sclerosis. The germline CDR1 and CDR2 sequences are LGHNA and YNFKEQ. J gave up 1 base and V 0 bases, and 3 bases lay outside the gene matches. CDR3 length equals 16 residues. Profiled with immunoSEQ multiplex PCR; TCRdb holds only in-frame clones, not every one. The table includes 60,000 to 75,000 clones, 93% detected once. The rearrangement links TRBV4-2 to TRBJ2-1; 7 positions agree with TRBD1. This sequence was found in a female donor with multiple sclerosis, enrolled in a pregnancy study. This material consisted of CD8+ T cells from peripheral blood mononuclear cells, taken in the second trimester of pregnancy. The CDR3 bases are TGTGCCAGCAGCCAAGATTGGGACAGATCCTACAATGAGCAGTTCTTC. Translating gives CASSQDWDRSYNEQFF.